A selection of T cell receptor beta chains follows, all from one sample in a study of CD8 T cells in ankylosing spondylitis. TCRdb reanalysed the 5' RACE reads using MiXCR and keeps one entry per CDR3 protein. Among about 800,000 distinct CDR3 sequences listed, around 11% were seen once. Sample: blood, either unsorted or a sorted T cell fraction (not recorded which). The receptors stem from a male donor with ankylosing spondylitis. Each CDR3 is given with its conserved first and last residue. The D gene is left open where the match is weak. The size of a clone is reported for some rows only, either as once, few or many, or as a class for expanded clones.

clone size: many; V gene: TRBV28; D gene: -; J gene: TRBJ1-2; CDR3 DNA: TGTGCCAGCAGTTTGGGTCCCGACTATGGCTACACCTTC; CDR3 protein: CASSLGPDYGYTF
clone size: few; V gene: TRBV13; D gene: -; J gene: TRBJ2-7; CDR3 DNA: TGTGCCAGCAGGGCGTACGAGCAGTACTTC; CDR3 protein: CASRAYEQYF
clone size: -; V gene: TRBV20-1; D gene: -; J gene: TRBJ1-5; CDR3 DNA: TGCAGTGCCCCCCAGGCCGGCAATCAGCCCCAGCATTTT; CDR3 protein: CSAPQAGNQPQHF
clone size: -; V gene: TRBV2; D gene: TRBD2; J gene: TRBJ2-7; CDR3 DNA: TGTGCCAGCAGTGAAAGGTTGGGGACTAGGAGAGAGCAGTACTTC; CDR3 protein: CASSERLGTRREQYF
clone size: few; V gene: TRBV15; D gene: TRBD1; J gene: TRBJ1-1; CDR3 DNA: TGTGCCACCAGCCGGGGACAGGGGGGAACTGAAGCTTTCTTT; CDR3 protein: CATSRGQGGTEAFF
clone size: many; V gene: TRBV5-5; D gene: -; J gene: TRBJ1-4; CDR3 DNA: TGTGCCAGCAGCTTGAGATCCGGGAATGAAAAACTGTTTTTT; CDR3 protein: CASSLRSGNEKLFF
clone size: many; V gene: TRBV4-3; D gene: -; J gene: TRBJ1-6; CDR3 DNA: TGCGCCAGCAGCCGACAGGCCTCCTCCTATAATTCACCCCTCCACTTT; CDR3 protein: CASSRQASSYNSPLHF
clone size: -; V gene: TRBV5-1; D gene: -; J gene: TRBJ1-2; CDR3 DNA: TGCGCCAGCAGGCCGCCCGCAGGAGTTAACTATGGCTACACCTTC; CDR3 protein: CASRPPAGVNYGYTF
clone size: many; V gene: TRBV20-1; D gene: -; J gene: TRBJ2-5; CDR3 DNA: TGCAGTGCTAGTCCCAGTGGAGAGACCCAGTACTTC; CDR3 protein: CSASPSGETQYF
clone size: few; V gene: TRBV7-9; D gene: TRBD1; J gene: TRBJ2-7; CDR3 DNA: TGTGCCAGCAGCCTCGACAGGGGCATGGACGAGCAGTACTTC; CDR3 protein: CASSLDRGMDEQYF
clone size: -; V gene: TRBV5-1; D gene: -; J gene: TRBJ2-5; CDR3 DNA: TGCGCCAGCAGCGCGGGACAGTCCCAAGAGACCCAGTACTTC; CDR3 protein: CASSAGQSQETQYF
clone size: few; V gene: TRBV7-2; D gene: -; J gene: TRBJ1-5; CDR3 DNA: TGTGCCAGCAGCTTCCCGGGACCCTCGATGCCCCAGCATTTT; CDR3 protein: CASSFPGPSMPQHF
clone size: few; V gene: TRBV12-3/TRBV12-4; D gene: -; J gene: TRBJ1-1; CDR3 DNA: TGTGCCAGCAGTTTAGCAGGGGGTGAAGGAGCTTTCTTT; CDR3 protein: CASSLAGGEGAFF
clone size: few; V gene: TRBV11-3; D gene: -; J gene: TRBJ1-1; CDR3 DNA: TGTGCCAGCAGCTTCATGGATCGCACTGAAGCTTTCTTT; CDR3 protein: CASSFMDRTEAFF
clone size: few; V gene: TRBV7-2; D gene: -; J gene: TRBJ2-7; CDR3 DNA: TGTGCCAGCAGCTTAGGCATCCGGGGGACTCCGACCAACGAGCAGTACTTC; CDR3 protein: CASSLGIRGTPTNEQYF
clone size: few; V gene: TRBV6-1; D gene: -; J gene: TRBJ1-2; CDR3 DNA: TGTGCCAGCAGTAGGGGGGGTTTCGATGGCTACACCTTC; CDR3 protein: CASSRGGFDGYTF
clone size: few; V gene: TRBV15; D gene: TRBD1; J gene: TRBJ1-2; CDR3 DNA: TGTGCCGCTGTCAGGGACAGGGGGTCTGGCTACACCTTC; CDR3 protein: CAAVRDRGSGYTF
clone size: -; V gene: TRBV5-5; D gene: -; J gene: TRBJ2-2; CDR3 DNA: TGTGCCAGCAGCTTGAGGGCAGGGGTCGGGGAGCTGTTTTTT; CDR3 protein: CASSLRAGVGELFF
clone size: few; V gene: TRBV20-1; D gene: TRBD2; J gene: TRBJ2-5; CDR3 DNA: TGCAGTGTCCTAGCGGGGGACCAAGAGACCCAGTACTTC; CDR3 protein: CSVLAGDQETQYF
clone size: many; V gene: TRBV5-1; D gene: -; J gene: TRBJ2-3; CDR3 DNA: TGCGCCAGCAGCTTGGAATCGGAGTCCGATACGCAGTATTTT; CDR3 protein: CASSLESESDTQYF
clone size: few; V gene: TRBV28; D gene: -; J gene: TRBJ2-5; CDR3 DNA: TGTGCCAGCAGGGAAGCTCAGAGAGAGACCCAGTACTTC; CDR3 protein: CASREAQRETQYF
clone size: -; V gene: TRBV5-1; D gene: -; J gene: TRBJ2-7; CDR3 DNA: TGCGCCAGCGGCTTGACAACGACTTACGAGCAGTACTTC; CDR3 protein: CASGLTTTYEQYF
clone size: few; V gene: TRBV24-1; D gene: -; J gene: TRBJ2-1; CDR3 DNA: TGTGCCACCAGTGATTTAGAGGCCAACTCCTACAATGAGCAGTTCTTC; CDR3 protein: CATSDLEANSYNEQFF
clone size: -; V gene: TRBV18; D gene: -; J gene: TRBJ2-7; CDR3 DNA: TGTGCCAGCTCTTGGGGCAGGGAATCCGAGCAGTACTTC; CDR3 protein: CASSWGRESEQYF
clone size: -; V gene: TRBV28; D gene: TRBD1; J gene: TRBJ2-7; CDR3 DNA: TGTGCCAGCAGTCACGGGACAGTGGTTAACGAGCAGTACTTC; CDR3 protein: CASSHGTVVNEQYF
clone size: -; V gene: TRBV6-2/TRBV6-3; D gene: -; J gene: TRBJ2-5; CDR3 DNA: TGTGCCAGCAGCCACGGGGGCTGGGAGACCCAGTACTTC; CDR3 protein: CASSHGGWETQYF
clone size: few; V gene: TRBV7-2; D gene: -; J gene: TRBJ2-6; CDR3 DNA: TGTGCCAGCAGCTTATACAGCTCTGGGGCCAACGTCCTGACTTTC; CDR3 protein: CASSLYSSGANVLTF
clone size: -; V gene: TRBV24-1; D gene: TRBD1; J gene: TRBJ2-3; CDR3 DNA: TGTGCCACCAGTGAGCCCGGACAGGGGGCGGGGGGTACGCAGTATTTT; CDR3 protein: CATSEPGQGAGGTQYF
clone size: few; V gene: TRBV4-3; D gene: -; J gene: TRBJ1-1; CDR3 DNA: TGCGCCAGCAGCCAAGTAACAGGGTCGACTGAAGCTTTCTTT; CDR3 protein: CASSQVTGSTEAFF
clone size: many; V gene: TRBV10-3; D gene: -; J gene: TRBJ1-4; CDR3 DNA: TGTGCCATCAGTGAGGCTCCGGGCTCAACTAATGAAAAACTGTTTTTT; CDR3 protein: CAISEAPGSTNEKLFF
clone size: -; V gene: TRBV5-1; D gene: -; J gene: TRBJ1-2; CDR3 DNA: TGCGCCAGCAGCTTTGGAGACAGCGGCAACTATGGCTACACCTTC; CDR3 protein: CASSFGDSGNYGYTF
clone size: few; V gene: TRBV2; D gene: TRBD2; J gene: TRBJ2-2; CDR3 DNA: TGTGCCAGCAGGCCGCGGCGGGGGGTCACCGGGGAGCTGTTTTTT; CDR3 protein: CASRPRRGVTGELFF
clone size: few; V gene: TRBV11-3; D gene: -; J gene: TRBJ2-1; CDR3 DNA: TGTGCCAGCAGCTTAGGGTTAGCGACGGATGAGCAGTTCTTC; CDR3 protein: CASSLGLATDEQFF
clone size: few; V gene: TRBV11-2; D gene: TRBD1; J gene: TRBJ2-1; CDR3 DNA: TGTGCCAGCAGCCCCAGGACAGGGGGTAACAATGAGCAGTTCTTC; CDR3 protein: CASSPRTGGNNEQFF
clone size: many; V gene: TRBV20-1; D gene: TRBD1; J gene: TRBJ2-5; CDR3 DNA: TGCAGTGCTAGAAAGGGGGCAGCACAAGAGACCCAGTACTTC; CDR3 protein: CSARKGAAQETQYF
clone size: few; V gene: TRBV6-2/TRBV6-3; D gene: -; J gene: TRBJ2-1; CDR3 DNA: TGTGCCAGCAGTTACACCCTGGGGGAGTGGGGAAGATACAATGAGCAGTTCTTC; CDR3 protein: CASSYTLGEWGRYNEQFF
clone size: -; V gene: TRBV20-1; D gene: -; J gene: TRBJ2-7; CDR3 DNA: TGCAGTGCTAGAGGGGACGGCTACTTCGAGCAGTACTTC; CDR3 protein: CSARGDGYFEQYF
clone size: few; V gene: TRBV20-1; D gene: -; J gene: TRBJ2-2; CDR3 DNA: TGCGGTAGAAGGGGACCTCTAGCCGGGGAGCTGTTTTTT; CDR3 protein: CGRRGPLAGELFF
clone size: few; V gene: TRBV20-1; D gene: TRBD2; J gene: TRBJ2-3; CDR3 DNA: TGCAGTGCTAGGGAGACTAGCGGGATTAGCACAGATACGCAGTATTTT; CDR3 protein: CSARETSGISTDTQYF
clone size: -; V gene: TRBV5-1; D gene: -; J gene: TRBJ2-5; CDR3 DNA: TGCGCCAGCAGCTTGGCCTCTGGGGTGGGGGAGACCCAGTACTTC; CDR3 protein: CASSLASGVGETQYF
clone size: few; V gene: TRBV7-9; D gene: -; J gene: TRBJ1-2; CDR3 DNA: TGTGCCAGCAGCCCGATGTACTATGGCTACACCTTC; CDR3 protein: CASSPMYYGYTF
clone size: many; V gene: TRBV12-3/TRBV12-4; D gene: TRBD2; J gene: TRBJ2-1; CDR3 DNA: TGTGCCAGCAGGCCGACTAGCGGGGGGGCCCGCTTCAATGAGCAGTTCTTC; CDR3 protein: CASRPTSGGARFNEQFF
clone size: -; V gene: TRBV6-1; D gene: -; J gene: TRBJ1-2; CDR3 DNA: TGTGCCAGCAGAGAGGGACCGATCTACTATGGCTACACCTTC; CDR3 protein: CASREGPIYYGYTF
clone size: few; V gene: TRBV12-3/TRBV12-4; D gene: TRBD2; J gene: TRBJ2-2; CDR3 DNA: TGTGCCAGCAGTTCCTCCGGACTAGCGGGAAAGACCGGGGAGCTGTTTTTT; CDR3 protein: CASSSSGLAGKTGELFF
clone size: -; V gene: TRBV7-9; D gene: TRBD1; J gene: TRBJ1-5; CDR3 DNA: TGTGCCAGCAGCCCAGGACAGGGAGTGGAACAGCCCCAGCATTTT; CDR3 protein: CASSPGQGVEQPQHF
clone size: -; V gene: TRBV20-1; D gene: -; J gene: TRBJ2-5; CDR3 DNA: TGCAGTGCTAGAGATGCTACCCAAGAGACCCAGTACTTC; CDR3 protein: CSARDATQETQYF
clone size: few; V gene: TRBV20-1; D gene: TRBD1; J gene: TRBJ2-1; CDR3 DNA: TGCAGTGCTAGAGACCCGGGACAGGGGGTTAATGAGCAGTTCTTC; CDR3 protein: CSARDPGQGVNEQFF
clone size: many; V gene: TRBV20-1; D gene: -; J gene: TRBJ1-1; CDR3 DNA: TGCAGTGCTAGAGGGAACAGCGCGAACACTGAAGCTTTCTTT; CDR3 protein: CSARGNSANTEAFF
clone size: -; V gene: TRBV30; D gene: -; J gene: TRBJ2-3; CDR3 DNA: TGTGCCTGCCGCCGGGGAGGTGCTACGCAGTATTTT; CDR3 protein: CACRRGGATQYF
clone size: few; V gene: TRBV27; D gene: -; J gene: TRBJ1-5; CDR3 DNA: TGTGCCAGCAGTTTAACCCCCCCAGGCGGGGGCAATCAGCCCCAGCATTTT; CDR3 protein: CASSLTPPGGGNQPQHF
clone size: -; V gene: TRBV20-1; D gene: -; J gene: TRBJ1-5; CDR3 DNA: TGCAGTGTGGGCGGCCGTTCGTTTAGCAATCAGCCCCAGCATTTT; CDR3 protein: CSVGGRSFSNQPQHF
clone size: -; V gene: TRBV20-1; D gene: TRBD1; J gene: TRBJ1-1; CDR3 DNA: TGCAGTCCCAGGGGGCGAGTCACTGAAGCTTTCTTT; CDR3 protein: CSPRGRVTEAFF
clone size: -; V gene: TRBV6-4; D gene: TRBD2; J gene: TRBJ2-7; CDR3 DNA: TGTGCCTGGGGGGGGGAGTTGTACGAGCAGTACTTC; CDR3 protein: CAWGGELYEQYF
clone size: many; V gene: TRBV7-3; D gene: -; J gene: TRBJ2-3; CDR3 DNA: TGTGCCAGCAGCTCCCCGGACACAGATACGCAGTATTTT; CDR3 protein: CASSSPDTDTQYF
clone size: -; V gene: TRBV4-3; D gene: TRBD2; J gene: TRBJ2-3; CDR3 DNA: TGCGCCAGCAGCCAAGATCTTGGTAGCGGGGGGCTGAGGGATACGCAGTATTTT; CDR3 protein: CASSQDLGSGGLRDTQYF